A selection of T cell receptor beta chains follows, all from one sample in a study of cytomegalovirus exposure and HLA in healthy donors. This table comes from immunoSEQ multiplex PCR, and its TCRdb copy is limited to in-frame clones, with some not included. In the table there are tens of thousands of clones, 78% of which are singletons. Sequencing was performed on PBMCs. Receptors were obtained from a man between 35 and 55 years old in good health and CMV-seronegative. Each CDR3 is given without its conserved first and last residue.

V gene: TRBV7-9
J gene: TRBJ2-2
CDR3 protein: SSEPTLRIDTGELF

V gene: TRBV2
J gene: TRBJ2-2
CDR3 protein: ASSVLAGVNTGELF

V gene: TRBV5-1
J gene: TRBJ2-1
CDR3 protein: ASSESGTYNEQF

V gene: TRBV7-8
J gene: TRBJ1-5
CDR3 protein: ASSLSGYSNQPQH

V gene: TRBV6-5
J gene: TRBJ1-5
CDR3 protein: ASSFDSGNQPQH

V gene: TRBV28
J gene: TRBJ1-3
CDR3 protein: ASSSGLTSGNTIY

V gene: TRBV10-3
J gene: TRBJ1-4
CDR3 protein: AISESSNIEKLF

V gene: TRBV7-9
J gene: TRBJ1-5
CDR3 protein: ASSLYRGHGQNQPQH

V gene: TRBV18
J gene: TRBJ2-1
CDR3 protein: ASSPPSGQGHEQF

V gene: TRBV5-1
J gene: TRBJ2-5
CDR3 protein: ASRPSPRETQY

V gene: TRBV19
J gene: TRBJ2-6
CDR3 protein: ASSRESGANGLT

V gene: TRBV19
J gene: TRBJ1-2
CDR3 protein: ASSPGMDYGYT

V gene: TRBV29-1
J gene: TRBJ1-3
CDR3 protein: SVITGGSGNTIY

V gene: TRBV19
J gene: TRBJ2-2
CDR3 protein: ASSNNRGTGELF

V gene: TRBV7-7
J gene: TRBJ2-2
CDR3 protein: ASSKQGTGELF

V gene: TRBV28
J gene: TRBJ2-7
CDR3 protein: ASSEQVTYEQY

V gene: TRBV5-8
J gene: TRBJ1-1
CDR3 protein: ASSWGGRASEAF

V gene: TRBV11-2
J gene: TRBJ1-2
CDR3 protein: ASSFQGLSNYGYT

V gene: TRBV4-1
J gene: TRBJ2-1
CDR3 protein: ASSHRDGGGQF

V gene: TRBV7-9
J gene: TRBJ1-5
CDR3 protein: SSSLIPYSNQPQH

V gene: TRBV7-7
J gene: TRBJ2-5
CDR3 protein: ASSLTGTGTGETQY

V gene: TRBV6-1
J gene: TRBJ1-5
CDR3 protein: ASSKGVDQPQH

V gene: TRBV4-2
J gene: TRBJ2-5
CDR3 protein: ASSQELEGGGRETQY

V gene: TRBV11-3
J gene: TRBJ2-6
CDR3 protein: ASSPFGANVLT

V gene: TRBV14
J gene: TRBJ2-3
CDR3 protein: ASSQRILAGGADTQY

V gene: TRBV5-4
J gene: TRBJ2-2
CDR3 protein: ASSKGSGTGELF

V gene: TRBV28
J gene: TRBJ1-3
CDR3 protein: ASSLTDRDLY

V gene: TRBV11-2
J gene: TRBJ1-3
CDR3 protein: ASSQEAGNTIY

V gene: TRBV5-1
J gene: TRBJ1-1
CDR3 protein: ASSPAGANTEAF

V gene: TRBV6-1
J gene: TRBJ2-2
CDR3 protein: ASNPGQTGTGELF

V gene: TRBV4-1
J gene: TRBJ1-1
CDR3 protein: ASSQATGVPRTEAF

V gene: TRBV19
J gene: TRBJ2-3
CDR3 protein: ASSTSRDTDTQY

V gene: TRBV12-5
J gene: TRBJ2-5
CDR3 protein: ASGKTGGSETQY

V gene: TRBV27
J gene: TRBJ1-1
CDR3 protein: ASSFDRADTEAF

V gene: TRBV6-6
J gene: TRBJ2-7
CDR3 protein: ASRGQGVYEQY

V gene: TRBV11-2
J gene: TRBJ1-2
CDR3 protein: ASSLASGTGSWGYGYT

V gene: TRBV7-9
J gene: TRBJ1-1
CDR3 protein: ASSPGQEPGAF

V gene: TRBV7-9
J gene: TRBJ1-1
CDR3 protein: ASDRGLVNTEAF

V gene: TRBV6-5
J gene: TRBJ1-6
CDR3 protein: ASKELDSPLH

V gene: TRBV6-5
J gene: TRBJ2-2
CDR3 protein: ASSYRGTGELF

V gene: TRBV25-1
J gene: TRBJ2-1
CDR3 protein: ASSENGRDDNEQF

V gene: TRBV6-6
J gene: TRBJ2-5
CDR3 protein: ASSLGQGGTQY

V gene: TRBV5-1
J gene: TRBJ1-1
CDR3 protein: ASSSGQNTEAF

V gene: TRBV7-6
J gene: TRBJ2-3
CDR3 protein: ASSLQGREADTQY

V gene: TRBV7-6
J gene: TRBJ2-1
CDR3 protein: ASRSRNSYNEQF

V gene: TRBV7-6
J gene: TRBJ2-5
CDR3 protein: ASSFHNQETQY

V gene: TRBV9
J gene: TRBJ1-2
CDR3 protein: ASSASQIYGYT

V gene: TRBV19
J gene: NA
CDR3 protein: ASGWGLYYEQY

V gene: TRBV27
J gene: TRBJ2-5
CDR3 protein: ASSPSEAYTQY

V gene: TRBV28
J gene: TRBJ2-2
CDR3 protein: ASSTSGTGELF

V gene: TRBV5-1
J gene: TRBJ2-3
CDR3 protein: ASSRTSGRASQY

V gene: TRBV7-2
J gene: TRBJ2-3
CDR3 protein: ASSLFQGPRTDTQY

V gene: TRBV2
J gene: TRBJ2-7
CDR3 protein: ASGVGGLGYEQY

V gene: TRBV28
J gene: TRBJ2-7
CDR3 protein: ASSPQGTGDYEQY

V gene: TRBV5-1
J gene: TRBJ2-2
CDR3 protein: ASRTGGDTGELF

V gene: TRBV15
J gene: TRBJ1-5
CDR3 protein: ATSRDPSDGVNSNQPQH

V gene: TRBV7-2
J gene: TRBJ2-2
CDR3 protein: ASNRQGARNGELF

V gene: TRBV19
J gene: TRBJ2-1
CDR3 protein: ASSRGSQYNEQF

V gene: TRBV30
J gene: TRBJ2-1
CDR3 protein: AWCTGALTNEQF